These T cell receptor beta chains were read from a single sample in a study of early T cells in non-severe SARS-CoV-2 infection. TCRdb passed the 5' RACE reads through MiXCR, listing each CDR3 protein once. In the table there are roughly 12,000 distinct CDR3 sequences, around 5% of which are singletons. Material for sequencing was whole blood. These receptors all come from an adult who was a healthcare worker with PCR-confirmed SARS-CoV-2 infection or an uninfected control (not recorded which). The CDR3 runs from the conserved cysteine through the conserved F or W. Each record gives: clone size, J gene, V gene, D gene, CDR3 protein, CDR3 DNA. The D gene is left open where the match is weak. Not all rows give a size; the values are once, few, many and, for expanded clones, a class.

size: medium-sized
J: TRBJ2-3
V: TRBV12-3/TRBV12-4
D: TRBD2
CDR3: CASRRGLAFSPLSTDTQYF
DNA: TGTGCCAGCCGGAGGGGACTAGCGTTTTCCCCTCTTAGCACAGATACGCAGTATTTT

size: medium-sized
J: TRBJ2-5
V: TRBV29-1
D: TRBD1
CDR3: CSARDRVQETQYF
DNA: TGCAGCGCCCGGGACAGAGTCCAAGAGACCCAGTACTTC

size: few
J: TRBJ2-7
V: TRBV7-3
D: .
CDR3: CASSLTGGVLEQYF
DNA: TGTGCCAGCAGCTTAACGGGTGGGGTTCTTGAGCAGTACTTC

size: many
J: TRBJ2-2
V: TRBV5-4
D: TRBD1
CDR3: CASSPQGAVAGELFF
DNA: TGTGCCAGCAGCCCACAGGGGGCAGTCGCCGGGGAGCTGTTTTTT

size: .
J: TRBJ2-7
V: TRBV18
D: .
CDR3: CASSQGLPYEQYF
DNA: TGTGCCAGCTCACAGGGACTTCCCTACGAGCAGTACTTC

size: few
J: TRBJ1-1
V: TRBV20-1
D: .
CDR3: CSARTLDSGEAFF
DNA: TGCAGTGCTAGAACCCTGGACTCCGGCGAAGCTTTCTTT

size: many
J: TRBJ1-1
V: TRBV12-2
D: .
CDR3: CASRLDGTANTEAFF
DNA: TGTGCAAGTCGCTTAGACGGGACAGCGAACACTGAAGCTTTCTTT

size: .
J: TRBJ2-2
V: TRBV11-1
D: .
CDR3: CASSLGRRNTGELFF
DNA: TGTGCCAGCAGCTTGGGACGAAGGAACACCGGGGAGCTGTTTTTT

size: many
J: TRBJ2-3
V: TRBV5-5
D: .
CDR3: CASSRHRGSVTDTQYF
DNA: TGTGCCAGCAGCCGGCACCGGGGTTCAGTCACAGATACGCAGTATTTT

size: few
J: TRBJ2-3
V: TRBV3-1
D: TRBD2
CDR3: CASSPQNGRADTQYF
DNA: TGTGCCAGCAGCCCACAAAACGGGAGGGCAGATACGCAGTATTTT

size: few
J: TRBJ1-2
V: TRBV4-2
D: TRBD1
CDR3: CASSQEVGRGLGGYTF
DNA: TGTGCCAGCAGCCAAGAAGTTGGCAGGGGGCTTGGGGGCTACACCTTC

size: medium-sized
J: TRBJ1-2
V: TRBV30
D: .
CDR3: CACERRVRYGYTF
DNA: TGTGCCTGTGAAAGGAGGGTTAGGTATGGCTACACCTTC

size: many
J: TRBJ2-5
V: TRBV3-1
D: .
CDR3: CASRPFGAASETQYF
DNA: TGTGCCAGCAGACCTTTCGGGGCGGCTTCGGAGACCCAGTACTTC

size: few
J: TRBJ2-7
V: TRBV3-2
D: .
CDR3: CASSQHRLAGEQYF
DNA: TGTGCCAGCAGCCAACATCGACTAGCGGGGGAGCAGTACTTC

size: many
J: TRBJ1-2
V: TRBV3-1
D: .
CDR3: CASSRQGTRLNYGYTF
DNA: TGTGCCAGCAGCCGCCAGGGCACTCGACTTAACTATGGCTACACCTTC

size: .
J: TRBJ1-1
V: TRBV18
D: .
CDR3: CASSPTGGAGNTEAFF
DNA: TGTGCCAGCTCACCAACAGGCGGGGCAGGGAACACTGAAGCTTTCTTT

size: many
J: TRBJ1-5
V: TRBV20-1
D: .
CDR3: CSARLGNQPQHF
DNA: TGCAGTGCTAGACTGGGCAATCAGCCCCAGCATTTT

size: many
J: TRBJ2-3
V: TRBV2
D: TRBD1
CDR3: CASSEEDRDRGRDTQYF
DNA: TGTGCCAGCAGTGAGGAGGACCGGGACAGGGGGAGAGATACGCAGTATTTT

size: .
J: TRBJ2-7
V: TRBV7-8
D: TRBD1
CDR3: CASSRDRVYEQYF
DNA: TGTGCCAGCAGCCGGGACAGGGTCTACGAGCAGTACTTC

size: .
J: TRBJ2-3
V: TRBV6-1
D: TRBD1
CDR3: CASSEEKGQGAGDTQYF
DNA: TGTGCCAGCAGTGAAGAAAAGGGACAGGGGGCGGGAGATACGCAGTATTTT

size: .
J: TRBJ2-1
V: TRBV6-5
D: TRBD1
CDR3: CASSRDRGRLYNEQFF
DNA: TGTGCCAGCAGTCGCGACAGGGGGCGCCTCTACAATGAGCAGTTCTTC

size: medium-sized
J: TRBJ2-7
V: TRBV7-8
D: .
CDR3: CASSLAVGRDSPYEQYF
DNA: TGTGCCAGCAGCTTAGCGGTGGGCAGGGATAGCCCCTACGAGCAGTACTTC

size: medium-sized
J: TRBJ2-2
V: TRBV13
D: .
CDR3: CASSLTYYPTGELFF
DNA: TGTGCCAGCAGCTTAACTTACTACCCGACCGGGGAGCTGTTTTTT

size: medium-sized
J: TRBJ1-5
V: TRBV6-6
D: .
CDR3: CASTGADQPQHF
DNA: TGTGCCAGCACGGGGGCCGATCAGCCCCAGCATTTT

size: many
J: TRBJ2-1
V: TRBV10-2
D: TRBD2
CDR3: CASVVRAGAHNEQFF
DNA: TGCGCCAGCGTGGTTCGAGCGGGGGCGCACAATGAGCAGTTCTTC

size: many
J: TRBJ1-6
V: TRBV20-1
D: .
CDR3: CSARDFPGVSSYNSPLHF
DNA: TGCAGTGCTAGAGATTTCCCCGGAGTGAGCTCCTATAATTCACCCCTCCACTTT

size: many
J: TRBJ2-7
V: TRBV29-1
D: .
CDR3: CSVEQWGDSYEQYF
DNA: TGCAGCGTTGAACAGTGGGGGGACTCCTACGAGCAGTACTTC

size: many
J: TRBJ2-2
V: TRBV20-1
D: TRBD1
CDR3: CSASTGQLRTGELFF
DNA: TGCAGTGCTAGTACGGGACAGCTAAGAACCGGGGAGCTGTTTTTT